Each of the 27 T cell receptor beta chains below was sequenced from the same sample in a study of cytomegalovirus exposure and HLA in healthy donors. Measured with immunoSEQ multiplex PCR; TCRdb has only the in-frame clones, and not every one. This sample carries 68,000 or so clones, about 89% of them seen once, and the ten largest clones take 3.1%. The sample consisted of PBMCs. These receptors were taken from a man aged 18 to 35 in good health and CMV-seronegative.

The chain is built from TRBV11-2 and TRBJ1-4; TRBD1 agrees at 10 bases. Looked up from germline, CDR1 is SGHAT and CDR2 is FQNNGV. The CDR3 consists of 14 residues. The trim removed 8 bases at V and 8 bases at J, leaving 8 bases unmatched. CDR3 residues: CASASGTGVEKLFF. The CDR3 nucleotides are TGTGCCAGCGCCTCCGGGACAGGGGTCGAAAAACTGTTTTTT.

This sequence joins TRBV2 and TRBJ2-2; a possible D gene is TRBD1 (5 bases). CDR1 is SNHLY, CDR2 FYNNEI, per germline. V lost 6 bases and J 1 base, leaving 9 bases between the germline ends. The CDR3 totals 14 residues. The CDR3, as DNA: TGTGCCAGCAGCTTGCAGGGGAACACCGGGGAGCTGTTTTTT. It yields the protein CASSLQGNTGELFF.

This chain uses TRBV27 with TRBJ2-1; D uncertain. The ends were cut back, 3 bases at V and 0 bases at J, with 12 bases in the middle. The germline V gene encodes CDR1 MNHEY and CDR2 SMNVEV (reference sequence). This CDR3 spans 16 amino acids. DNA for the CDR3: TGTGCCAGCAGTTTGTCCCCGGTAAGCTCCTACAATGAGCAGTTCTTC. Its translation: CASSLSPVSSYNEQFF.

The chain carries TRBV27 and TRBJ1-1; no clear D. CDR1 and CDR2 from the germline V gene are MNHEY and SMNVEV (reference sequence). The CDR3 extends over 16 amino acids. V lost 8 bases and J 5 bases, leaving 24 bases between the germline ends. This CDR3 reads CASLRARGFSGTEAFF. CDR3 sequence (DNA): TGTGCCAGCCTACGGGCCCGGGGTTTTTCGGGTACTGAAGCTTTCTTT.

The V gene is TRBV28, the J gene TRBJ1-4; D not resolved. The CDR3 sequence is 13 residues long. The V end lost 4 bases, the J end lost 6 bases, and 9 bases lay between the germline ends. The germline V gene has CDR1 MDHEN and CDR2 SYDVKM. The CDR3 loop reads CASSYLGDEKLFF. CDR3 coding DNA: TGTGCCAGCAGTTACCTCGGGGATGAAAAACTGTTTTTT.

CDR3 nucleotides: TGTGCCAGCAGCTTAAGCGGGAGGGCCAATGAGCAGTTCTTC. It specifies CASSLSGRANEQFF. The chain carries TRBV7-2 and TRBJ2-1, with 10 bases matching TRBD2. Germline lookup yields CDR1 SGHTA and CDR2 FQGNSA. V was pared by 2 bases and J by 6 bases, with 1 base of the junction left unmatched. CDR3 size: 14 residues.

This rearrangement joins TRBV7-2 to TRBJ2-7; D is possibly TRBD2 (5 bases). Germline V gene lookup returns CDR1 SGHTA and CDR2 FQGNSA. Trimming took off 7 bases at V and 2 bases at J, with 9 bases between the two ends. The CDR3 spans 12 residues. The CDR3 reads CASTWTPYEQYF. CDR3 bases: TGTGCCAGCACCTGGACTCCCTACGAGCAGTACTTC.

The V call is TRBV7-3, the J call TRBJ2-7; 8 bases are a match to TRBD2. V was pared by 2 bases and J by 2 bases, with 2 bases of the junction left unmatched. This CDR3 has 14 residues. The V gene's germline CDR1 is SGHTA and CDR2 FQGTGA. The CDR3 DNA sequence: TGTGCCAGCAGCTTAGGCGGGAGGACCTACGAGCAGTACTTC. Translation gives CASSLGGRTYEQYF.

The rearrangement uses TRBV28 and TRBJ2-7; 8 nucleotides align to TRBD2. The CDR3 runs to 19 residues. Germline assignment: CDR1 MDHEN and CDR2 SYDVKM. V was pared by 2 bases and J by 1 base, with 16 bases of the junction left unmatched. CDR3 region: CASSLNRVFTGGVSYEQYF. The CDR3 coding sequence is TGTGCCAGCAGTTTAAATAGGGTTTTTACCGGGGGGGTTTCCTACGAGCAGTACTTC.

The count of this clone is one. The rearrangement joins TRBV30 to TRBJ1-4, with a possible D match to TRBD1 (6 bases). Deletions cut 5 bases from V and 9 bases from J, with 10 bases between. This CDR3 is 11 amino acids long. Germline V gene sequence: CDR1 GTSNPN, CDR2 SVGIG (reference sequence). The CDR3 sequence is CAWWGGQKLFF. Here the CDR3 DNA reads TGTGCCTGGTGGGGGGGGCAAAAACTGTTTTTT.

The chain combines TRBV6-5 with TRBJ2-1, with 7 bases matching TRBD1. Germline loops: CDR1 MNHEY, CDR2 SVGAGI. V lost 4 bases to trimming and J lost 2 bases; unmatched junction nucleotides: 2. CDR3 length: 14 amino acids. The CDR3 protein is CASSFTGAYNEQFF. Written as DNA, the CDR3 is TGTGCCAGCAGTTTCACAGGGGCCTACAATGAGCAGTTCTTC.

This clone was observed a single time. The CDR3 sequence is CASSLPPYTEAFF. The CDR3 DNA reads as TGTGCCAGCAGCCTACCCCCCTACACTGAAGCTTTCTTT. The chain is built from TRBV13 and TRBJ1-1; D is uncertain. Trimming stripped 5 bases from V and 3 bases from J, with 10 bases between. The length of the CDR3 is 13 residues. Germline-derived CDR1 and CDR2 are PRHDT and FYEKMQ (reference sequence).

The chain uses TRBV29-1 and TRBJ1-2, with D hard to call. V lost 1 base, J lost 2 bases, and 8 bases lay in between. Germline CDR1 reads SQVTM; CDR2 reads ANQGSEA. This CDR3 is built from 13 residues. The CDR3 sequence: CSVEVPSNYGYTF. The CDR3, as DNA: TGCAGCGTTGAAGTCCCATCCAACTATGGCTACACCTTC.

The rearrangement uses TRBV6-5 and TRBJ2-1, with 8 bases identical to TRBD2. CDR1 is MNHEY, CDR2 SVGAGI, per germline. Unmatched junction bases numbered 14, after V lost 10 bases and J lost 6 bases. The CDR3 loop spans 15 amino acids. CDR3 loop: CATKGGAGAPNEQFF. DNA of the CDR3: TGTGCCACCAAGGGGGGAGCGGGAGCCCCCAATGAGCAGTTCTTC.

In its sample, this clone was seen a few times. The chain is built from TRBV10-3 and TRBJ2-7, with no clear D. The CDR3 sequence is 12 residues long. The germline V gene has CDR1 ENHRY and CDR2 SYGVKD. Trimming left V 3 bases short and J 3 bases short, with 6 bases between. This CDR3 reads CAISDNGYEQYF. The CDR3 DNA follows: TGTGCCATCAGTGATAACGGCTACGAGCAGTACTTC.

The gene calls are TRBV9 and TRBJ2-2, with 10 bases aligning to TRBD1. V gave up 3 bases and J gave up 2 bases; unmatched junction bases: 4. Germline CDR1 is SGDLS and CDR2 is YYNGEE. The CDR3 covers 16 residues. The CDR3 loop reads CASSATTGGNTGELFF. The DNA for the CDR3 is TGTGCCAGCAGCGCGACGACAGGGGGCAACACCGGGGAGCTGTTTTTT.

J is TRBJ1-2 and V is TRBV18; perhaps TRBD1 as D (5 bases). The CDR3 runs to 14 residues. Germline CDR1 KGHSH, CDR2 LQKENI. Trimming removed 3 bases from V and 9 bases from J, with 17 bases in between. The DNA for the CDR3 is TGTGCCAGCTCACCCGGAGGGGCAGAGTCAAGCTACACCTTC. Protein product: CASSPGGAESSYTF.

This clone was counted only a few times. The V and J genes are TRBV2 and TRBJ2-5; possible D gene TRBD1, 6 bases. The germline V gene has CDR1 SNHLY and CDR2 FYNNEI. V was shortened by 7 bases and J by 3 bases, with 9 bases between the two germline ends. The CDR3 consists of 12 residues. In DNA, the CDR3 is TGTGCCAGCAAGAGGACAGAAGAGACCCAGTACTTC. Protein: CASKRTEETQYF. Full variable domain (rest looked up from reference TRBV2 and TRBJ2-5): EPEVTQTPSHQVTQMGQEVILRCVPISNHLYFYWYRQILGQKVEFLVSFYNNEISEKSEIFDDQFSVERPDGSNFTLKIRSTKLEDSAMYFCASKRTEETQYFGPGTRLLVL.

J is TRBJ2-6 and V is TRBV11-2, with D tentatively TRBD2 (5 bases). Germline V gene lookup returns CDR1 SGHAT and CDR2 FQNNGV. This CDR3 region has 17 residues. Deletions cut 1 base from V and 0 bases from J, with 10 bases between. The CDR3 nucleotides read TGTGCCAGCAGCTTAGGTGGGAGCACCTCTGGGGCCAACGTCCTGACTTTC. Translation gives CASSLGGSTSGANVLTF.

The gene calls are TRBV11-2 and TRBJ2-5; TRBD2 agrees at 13 bases. The CDR3 is 15 amino acids. V lost 5 bases, J lost 1 base, and 1 base stayed unmatched. The germline V gene has CDR1 SGHAT and CDR2 FQNNGV. For the CDR3, the DNA is TGTGCCAGCAGCGGACTAGCGGGAGTCCAAGAGACCCAGTACTTC. Protein product: CASSGLAGVQETQYF.

This chain links TRBV2 with TRBJ2-6; TRBD2 agrees at 8 bases. The CDR3 runs 15 residues. V shed 6 bases, J shed 2 bases, and the junction held 3 bases outside the gene matches. CDR1 is SNHLY and CDR2 is FYNNEI in the germline V gene. CDR3 region: CASRVAGTGANVLTF. CDR3 sequence (DNA): TGTGCCAGCAGGGTAGCGGGAACTGGGGCCAACGTCCTGACTTTC.

The V and J genes are TRBV5-1 and TRBJ2-7, with D possibly matching TRBD2 (6 bases). The V gene lost 6 bases and the J gene lost 7 bases, with 17 bases spanning the gap. There are 13 residues in the CDR3. CDR1 and CDR2 from the germline V gene are SGHRS and YFSETQ. CDR3 in DNA: TGCGCCAGCACATGGGACTCCCAGGAGGAGCAGTACTTC. It codes for CASTWDSQEEQYF.

The rearrangement uses TRBV4-2 and TRBJ1-2, with D uncertain. Trimming removed 0 bases at V and 1 base at J, with 6 bases between. This CDR3 contains 14 residues. From germline, CDR1 is LGHNA and CDR2 YNFKEQ. DNA for the CDR3: TGTGCCAGCAGCCAAGATAACAGTAACTATGGCTACACCTTC. It is translated as CASSQDNSNYGYTF.

V is TRBV4-2 and J is TRBJ2-5, with D perhaps matching TRBD2 (6 bases). The CDR3 consists of 14 residues. Germline CDR1 reads LGHNA; CDR2 reads YNFKEQ. Deletions cut 0 bases from V and 5 bases from J, with 10 bases between. The CDR3 region is CASSQDGGRETQYF. DNA for the CDR3: TGTGCCAGCAGCCAAGATGGGGGGAGGGAGACCCAGTACTTC.

V and J are TRBV5-6 and TRBJ2-5; 14 bases line up with TRBD2. The CDR3 has 17 amino acids. J lost 3 bases, V lost 4 bases, and 8 bases had no gene match. CDR1 is SGHDT, CDR2 YYEEEE, per germline. The CDR3 is CASSGTSGSVVEETQYF. The CDR3 DNA reads as TGTGCCAGCAGCGGGACTAGCGGGAGCGTGGTGGAAGAGACCCAGTACTTC.

The genes are TRBV6-6 and TRBJ1-1, with 8 bases that match TRBD1. CDR1 is MNHNY, CDR2 SVGAGI, per germline (reference sequence). V was clipped by 6 bases and J by 1 base; unmatched bases: 4. This CDR3 comprises 14 residues. CDR3 coding DNA: TGTGCCAGCAGGCAGGGGGCCGCGAACACTGAAGCTTTCTTT. The encoded protein is CASRQGAANTEAFF.

The chain employs TRBV7-3 and TRBJ2-1; TRBD2 agrees at 7 bases. Looked up from germline, CDR1 is SGHTA and CDR2 is FQGTGA. The CDR3 totals 15 residues. The V and J ends lost 2 bases and 2 bases, in that order; junction bases with no gene match: 3. The CDR3 DNA reads as TGTGCCAGCAGCTTACTAGCGGAACCCTACAATGAGCAGTTCTTC. Its translation is CASSLLAEPYNEQFF.